This T cell receptor (beta chain) came from a study of T cell changes during pregnancy in multiple sclerosis. Repertoires were generated with immunoSEQ multiplex PCR, while TCRdb's copy carries only in-frame clones and drops some. Among tens of thousands of clones listed, around 92% were seen once. This CDR3 has 15 residues. Looked up from germline, CDR1 is LNHDA and CDR2 is SQIVND (reference sequence). V shed 5 bases and J shed 4 bases, with 17 bases lying between them. The TCR originated in a female donor with multiple sclerosis, enrolled in a pregnancy study. The gene calls are TRBV19 and TRBJ2-5, with TRBD1 as a possible D gene (5 bases). The material was peripheral blood, obtained after pregnancy. CDR3 DNA: TGTGCCAGTAGTCCGGCTGGGGCCGTTGGAGAGACCCAGTACTTC. It translates to CASSPAGAVGETQYF.